A single TCR beta chain is shown here with its context. The table came from immunoSEQ multiplex PCR; TCRdb's copy has only in-frame clones and leaves some out. The sample lists roughly 400,000 clones; approximately 87% were seen once. Trimming took 1 base from V and 4 from J, leaving 10 bases between them. Germline CDR1 is LGHDT and CDR2 is YNNKEL (reference sequence). The CDR3 is 14 residues long. The study recruited people aged 18 to 89 years across roughly 23 US areas. Cohort placement rested on clinical history that participants reported themselves. This sample is drawn from a study of blood T cell repertoires in COVID-19.

J is TRBJ1-1 and V is TRBV3-1 (or the pseudogene TRBV3-2); D unresolved. The sequence was obtained from a woman between 45 and 65 years old who had recovered from COVID-19. The material sequenced was PBMCs or T cells enriched from blood (not recorded which). CDR3 region: CASSQGAAGTEAFF. The CDR3 DNA follows: TGTGCCAGCAGCCAAGGGGCGGCGGGCACTGAAGCTTTCTTT.